The T cell receptor beta chain described here comes from a study of human T cells and chemical hapten exposure. Study details: Patients additionally received therapeutic doses of diphenylcyclopropenone on the scalp once a week, and this continued throughout the approximately 26-week study.

Time point specified: patch test 1, 2 weeks after DPC sensitization. Treatment specified: therapeutic diphenylcyclopropenone sensitization with weekly scalp DPC. Blood sampling occurred before each patch-test application. Study-wide findings and caveats: There was no change with DPC sensitization in TCRs above 1 in 1000 frequency. The presence of alopecia in the donors means their immune response may differ from healthy people's.

The germline CDR1 and CDR2 sequences are SGHRS and YFSETQ. The CDR3 is 16 residues long. The V gene lost 4 bases and the J gene lost 3 bases, with 17 bases spanning the gap. MiXCR, applied by TCRdb to the RACE reads, yields one record per CDR3 protein. The sample consists of roughly 120,000 distinct CDR3 sequences, around 15% of them appearing once. In regard to this clonotype: Its antigen is undetermined.

The source material was whole blood, sampled in connection with sensitization to the hapten diphenylcyclopropenone (DPC). The chain couples TRBV5-1 to TRBJ2-1; D remains unclear. The TCR was taken from a man younger than 35 with alopecia areata. Some clones in this sample may be carry-over from other donors' samples. CDR3 bases: TGCGCCAGCAGCCCCTCACGGGTTCAATACTACAATGAGCAGTTCTTC. It translates to CASSPSRVQYYNEQFF.